A selection of T cell receptor beta chains follows, all from one sample in a study of response to subunit inactivated influenza vaccine. TCRdb re-derived calls from the RT-PCR reads in MiXCR, one entry per CDR3 protein. The sample contains hundreds of thousands of distinct CDR3 sequences, about 15% of which appear only once. The sample here was CD4+ T cells sorted from PBMCs, taken 23 to 25 months after vaccination. The source is a man aged 50 to 69 who received an inactivated influenza vaccine. Each CDR3 is given with its conserved first and last residue. D genes are given only for firm matches. A clone size is listed for some rows: how often the clone was seen (once, few, many), or a class if it is expanded.

v_call	j_call	d_call	cdr3_length	clone_size	cdr3_aa	cdr3_nt
TRBV6-2/TRBV6-3	TRBJ2-5	-	12	-	CASSYPQETQYF	TGTGCCAGCAGTTACCCTCAAGAGACCCAGTACTTC
TRBV5-5	TRBJ2-1	TRBD2	15	-	CASSKGLAGGYEQFF	TGTGCCAGCAGCAAGGGACTAGCGGGAGGTTATGAGCAGTTCTTC
TRBV18	TRBJ2-2	TRBD2	18	-	CASSPPGSGKRSTGELFF	TGTGCCAGCTCACCTCCTGGTAGCGGGAAAAGGTCCACCGGGGAGCTGTTTTTT
TRBV15	TRBJ2-3	TRBD2	15	-	CATSTLAGARDTQYF	TGTGCCACCAGCACCCTAGCGGGGGCGAGAGATACGCAGTATTTT
TRBV25-1	TRBJ2-7	-	13	few	CASSEYGGFEQYF	TGTGCCAGCAGTGAATATGGGGGATTCGAGCAGTACTTC
TRBV7-6	TRBJ2-3	-	18	-	CASSPLGGSTGPADTQYF	TGTGCCAGCAGCCCGTTAGGGGGGTCGACAGGGCCTGCAGATACGCAGTATTTT
TRBV21-1	TRBJ2-1	-	14	-	CASSKNSGMNEQFF	TGTGCCAGCAGCAAAAATAGCGGGATGAATGAGCAGTTCTTC
TRBV12-3/TRBV12-4	TRBJ2-1	-	11	few	CASRTKSEQFF	TGTGCCAGCAGAACCAAGTCAGAGCAGTTCTTC
TRBV7-6	TRBJ2-1	-	15	few	CASSLASSGAVEWFF	TGTGCCAGCAGCTTAGCGTCTTCGGGAGCCGTGGAGTGGTTCTTC
TRBV29-1	TRBJ1-1	-	10	-	CSGSDTEAFF	TGCAGCGGATCGGACACTGAAGCTTTCTTT
TRBV10-3	TRBJ2-2	TRBD2	16	few	CAISEISSGTGGELFF	TGTGCCATCAGTGAAATATCTAGCGGGACCGGCGGGGAGCTGTTTTTT
TRBV20-1	TRBJ2-7	TRBD2	14	-	CSARAGLARYEQYF	TGCAGTGCTAGAGCCGGACTAGCAAGATACGAGCAGTACTTC
TRBV20-1	TRBJ2-3	-	17	-	CSARDLPSGSVTDTQYF	TGCAGTGCTAGAGATCTACCCAGCGGCTCCGTCACAGATACGCAGTATTTT
TRBV5-1	TRBJ2-1	TRBD1	13	-	CASSEGQNNEQFF	TGCGCCAGCAGCGAGGGACAGAACAATGAGCAGTTCTTC
TRBV6-1	TRBJ2-1	-	14	few	CASSGAPSNNEQFF	TGTGCCAGCAGTGGCGCCCCCTCCAACAATGAGCAGTTCTTC
TRBV27	TRBJ2-1	TRBD1	16	few	CASSIWTGGRFYEQFF	TGTGCCAGCAGCATATGGACAGGTGGAAGATTCTATGAGCAGTTCTTC
TRBV7-9	TRBJ2-7	-	15	-	CASSLGQWSSYEQYF	TGTGCCAGCAGCTTAGGACAGTGGAGCTCCTACGAGCAGTACTTC
TRBV20-1	TRBJ1-1	TRBD1	13	-	CSAYRGLNTEAFF	TGCAGTGCCTACAGGGGGCTGAACACTGAAGCTTTCTTT
TRBV6-5	TRBJ1-1	-	16	few	CASSYHRSLSNTEAFF	TGTGCCAGCAGTTATCACAGGTCCCTTTCGAACACTGAAGCTTTCTTT
TRBV7-2	TRBJ2-1	-	14	-	CASSWGANNNEQFF	TGTGCCAGCAGCTGGGGGGCCAACAACAATGAGCAGTTCTTC
TRBV2	TRBJ2-5	-	13	few	CASNSGGGTEFYF	TGTGCCAGCAACAGCGGGGGCGGGACAGAATTTTACTTC
TRBV6-1	TRBJ2-1	-	15	few	CASTPLGLAYNEQFF	TGTGCCAGCACCCCCTTGGGACTGGCCTACAATGAGCAGTTCTTC
TRBV6-1	TRBJ1-1	TRBD1	14	-	CASKRRQGNTEAFF	TGTGCCAGCAAGAGAAGACAGGGTAACACTGAAGCTTTCTTT
TRBV7-2	TRBJ2-3	TRBD1	14	few	CASSLQGEGQAQYF	TGTGCCAGCAGCTTACAGGGGGAAGGGCAGGCGCAGTATTTT
TRBV24-1	TRBJ2-6	-	17	-	CATSDFRRGAGANVLTF	TGTGCCACCAGTGATTTCCGGAGGGGGGCTGGGGCCAACGTCCTGACTTTC
TRBV11-2	TRBJ2-3	TRBD2	15	-	CASSLDQGGTDTQYF	TGTGCCAGCAGCTTAGACCAGGGAGGGACAGATACGCAGTATTTT
TRBV5-6	TRBJ2-7	-	14	-	CASSPQEHTYEQYF	TGTGCCAGCAGCCCACAGGAGCACACCTACGAGCAGTACTTC
TRBV2	TRBJ2-1	TRBD2	16	-	CASSGSGLGSYNEQFF	TGTGCCAGCAGTGGGTCAGGACTAGGGAGCTACAATGAGCAGTTCTTC
TRBV7-9	TRBJ2-3	-	13	-	CASSGRYPDTQYF	TGTGCCAGCAGCGGCAGATACCCAGATACGCAGTATTTT